The rows below give T cell receptor beta chains drawn from one sample of a study of T cell repertoires in cytomegalovirus infection. Each CDR3 protein is one row after TCRdb ran MiXCR on the reads. The sample yields hundreds of thousands of distinct CDR3 sequences, roughly 9.3% seen once. The source material was PBMCs. These receptors all stem from a human donor in good health (CMV status not recorded). Some clones in this sample may be carry-over from other donors' samples. Each CDR3 is given with its conserved first and last residue. D genes are given only for firm matches. The size entry is marked missing in some rows and otherwise reads once, few, many or a size class.

J gene	clone size	V gene	D gene	CDR3 protein	CDR3 DNA
TRBJ2-3	many	TRBV5-1	-	CASSRQEHTDTQYF	TGCGCCAGCAGCCGACAGGAACACACAGATACGCAGTATTTT
TRBJ1-6	many	TRBV7-9	-	CASSLVGGARTSPLHF	TGTGCCAGCAGCTTAGTAGGGGGGGCGCGGACTTCACCCCTCCACTTT
TRBJ2-3	few	TRBV20-1	TRBD2	CSAFSGGSTDTQYF	TGCAGTGCTTTTAGCGGGGGGAGCACAGATACGCAGTATTTT
TRBJ1-5	many	TRBV12-3/TRBV12-4	TRBD1	CASSPGGPQPQHF	TGTGCCAGCAGCCCAGGGGGCCCTCAGCCCCAGCATTTT
TRBJ2-3	-	TRBV7-9	TRBD2	CASSFGLAGTSDTQYF	TGTGCCAGCAGCTTCGGACTAGCGGGGACATCAGATACGCAGTATTTT
TRBJ2-3	many	TRBV7-2	-	CASSSELREILQYF	TGTGCCAGCAGCTCAGAGCTTAGGGAAATTCTGCAGTATTTT
TRBJ1-4	many	TRBV7-6	-	CASSLAGDGRTNEKLFF	TGTGCCAGCAGCTTAGCCGGGGATGGGCGAACTAATGAAAAACTGTTTTTT
TRBJ1-1	many	TRBV7-2	-	CASSERGGLTEAFF	TGTGCCAGCAGCGAAAGAGGAGGGCTCACTGAAGCTTTCTTT
TRBJ2-7	few	TRBV2	-	CASARRTDSYEQYF	TGTGCCAGCGCGAGGAGGACAGACTCCTACGAGCAGTACTTC
TRBJ2-5	many	TRBV7-2	-	CASSLTGVETQYF	TGTGCCAGCAGCTTAACGGGGGTGGAGACCCAGTACTTC
TRBJ2-3	many	TRBV28	TRBD1	CASSPTGPFSTDTQYF	TGTGCCAGCAGCCCGACAGGGCCCTTTAGCACAGATACGCAGTATTTT
TRBJ2-3	many	TRBV20-1	TRBD2	CSALGLAGDTDTQYF	TGCAGTGCTTTGGGACTAGCGGGGGACACAGATACGCAGTATTTT
TRBJ2-1	medium-sized	TRBV7-2	TRBD1	CASSHGTGARGVDNEQFF	TGTGCCAGCAGCCACGGGACAGGGGCACGAGGTGTGGACAATGAGCAGTTCTTC
TRBJ2-7	-	TRBV7-2	TRBD2	CASSRRGASYEQYF	TGTGCCAGCAGTAGGCGGGGGGCGTCCTACGAGCAGTACTTC
TRBJ2-1	many	TRBV7-8	TRBD2	CASSRSGEGSEQFF	TGTGCCAGCAGCCGTAGCGGGGAGGGAAGTGAGCAGTTCTTC
TRBJ1-1	few	TRBV11-2	-	CASSFPAAGTGTEAFF	TGTGCCAGCAGCTTCCCAGCGGCCGGGACCGGCACTGAAGCTTTCTTT
TRBJ2-3	few	TRBV10-3	TRBD2	CAISPTSGSTDTQYF	TGTGCCATCAGTCCGACTAGCGGTAGCACAGATACGCAGTATTTT
TRBJ2-7	many	TRBV12-3/TRBV12-4	-	CASSGSRQGGRYEQYF	TGTGCCAGCAGTGGGTCCCGACAGGGAGGAAGGTACGAGCAGTACTTC
TRBJ2-2	many	TRBV2	-	CARARRDRANTGELFF	TGTGCCAGGGCCCGCAGGGATCGGGCGAACACCGGGGAGCTGTTTTTT
TRBJ1-1	many	TRBV20-1	-	CSARDRRPRGTEAFF	TGCAGTGCTAGAGATCGAAGACCCCGAGGGACTGAAGCTTTCTTT
TRBJ2-6	many	TRBV4-1	TRBD1	CASGGQGLSGGANVLTF	TGCGCCAGCGGGGGACAGGGCCTATCGGGTGGGGCCAACGTCCTGACTTTC
TRBJ1-4	many	TRBV6-1	-	CASNRQSTNEKLFF	TGTGCCAGCAATCGACAGTCAACTAATGAAAAACTGTTTTTT
TRBJ2-7	few	TRBV6-5	-	CASRGAGTGSYEQYF	TGTGCCAGCAGGGGCGCCGGGACCGGCTCCTACGAGCAGTACTTC
TRBJ2-7	many	TRBV25-1	TRBD2	CASSESVSGGYEQYF	TGTGCCAGCAGTGAATCCGTCAGCGGGGGATACGAGCAGTACTTC
TRBJ2-3	few	TRBV20-1	-	CSANDRRTDTQYF	TGCAGTGCTAATGACAGGCGCACAGATACGCAGTATTTT
TRBJ1-5	many	TRBV7-2	-	CASSQASRPQHF	TGTGCCAGCAGCCAAGCCTCTCGCCCCCAGCATTTT
TRBJ1-2	-	TRBV14	-	CASSQDRTGLAGGYTF	TGTGCCAGCAGCCAAGATCGAACAGGCCTGGCGGGTGGCTACACCTTC
TRBJ2-7	few	TRBV20-1	-	CSALGHVRLGEQYF	TGCAGTGCCCTAGGGCACGTTAGGTTAGGCGAGCAGTACTTC
TRBJ1-5	many	TRBV7-2	-	CASSFRLAQPQHF	TGTGCCAGCAGCTTTAGGTTGGCTCAGCCCCAGCATTTT
TRBJ2-2	-	TRBV11-2	-	CASSLRQETPGELFF	TGTGCCAGCAGCTTACGGCAGGAAACGCCCGGGGAGCTGTTTTTT
TRBJ1-4	few	TRBV6-5	-	CASSYSGRAPERNEKLFF	TGTGCCAGCAGTTACTCTGGCAGGGCCCCTGAACGGAATGAAAAACTGTTTTTT
TRBJ2-1	many	TRBV18	TRBD2	CASSLLSGGAGSNEQFF	TGTGCCAGCTCACTCCTTAGCGGGGGGGCCGGCAGTAATGAGCAGTTCTTC
TRBJ1-1	many	TRBV25-1	TRBD1	CASSGGWTGEAFF	TGTGCCAGCAGTGGAGGATGGACAGGTGAAGCTTTCTTT
TRBJ1-1	few	TRBV29-1	-	CSVDTPGERAFF	TGCAGCGTGGATACCCCAGGGGAGAGGGCTTTCTTT
TRBJ1-2	many	TRBV7-9	-	CASSRGEQDYGYTF	TGTGCCAGCAGCAGGGGCGAACAGGACTATGGCTACACCTTC
TRBJ2-1	many	TRBV10-3	-	CATRSITGRFNEQFF	TGTGCCACCCGGAGCATCACAGGGAGATTCAATGAGCAGTTCTTC
TRBJ2-4	-	TRBV5-1	-	CASSLGQMAKNIQYF	TGCGCCAGCAGCTTGGGGCAGATGGCCAAAAACATTCAGTACTTC
TRBJ2-5	-	TRBV13	-	CASSLEGSGLQETQYF	TGTGCCAGCAGCTTGGAGGGTAGCGGACTTCAAGAGACCCAGTACTTC
TRBJ2-7	few	TRBV19	TRBD1	CASRSLDRVNEQYF	TGTGCCAGTCGAAGCCTTGACAGGGTCAACGAGCAGTACTTC
TRBJ1-1	many	TRBV5-5	-	CASSPDPNTEAFF	TGTGCCAGCAGCCCGGACCCGAACACTGAAGCTTTCTTT
TRBJ2-7	many	TRBV5-1	-	CASSQTSNYEQYF	TGCGCCAGCAGCCAGACTAGTAATTACGAGCAGTACTTC
TRBJ1-3	-	TRBV20-1	-	CSARRDPGTGNTIYF	TGCAGTGCTAGAAGGGATCCCGGGACTGGAAACACCATATATTTT
TRBJ1-4	-	TRBV24-1	-	CATSERGDLDEKLFF	TGTGCCACCAGTGAAAGGGGGGATCTCGATGAAAAACTGTTTTTT